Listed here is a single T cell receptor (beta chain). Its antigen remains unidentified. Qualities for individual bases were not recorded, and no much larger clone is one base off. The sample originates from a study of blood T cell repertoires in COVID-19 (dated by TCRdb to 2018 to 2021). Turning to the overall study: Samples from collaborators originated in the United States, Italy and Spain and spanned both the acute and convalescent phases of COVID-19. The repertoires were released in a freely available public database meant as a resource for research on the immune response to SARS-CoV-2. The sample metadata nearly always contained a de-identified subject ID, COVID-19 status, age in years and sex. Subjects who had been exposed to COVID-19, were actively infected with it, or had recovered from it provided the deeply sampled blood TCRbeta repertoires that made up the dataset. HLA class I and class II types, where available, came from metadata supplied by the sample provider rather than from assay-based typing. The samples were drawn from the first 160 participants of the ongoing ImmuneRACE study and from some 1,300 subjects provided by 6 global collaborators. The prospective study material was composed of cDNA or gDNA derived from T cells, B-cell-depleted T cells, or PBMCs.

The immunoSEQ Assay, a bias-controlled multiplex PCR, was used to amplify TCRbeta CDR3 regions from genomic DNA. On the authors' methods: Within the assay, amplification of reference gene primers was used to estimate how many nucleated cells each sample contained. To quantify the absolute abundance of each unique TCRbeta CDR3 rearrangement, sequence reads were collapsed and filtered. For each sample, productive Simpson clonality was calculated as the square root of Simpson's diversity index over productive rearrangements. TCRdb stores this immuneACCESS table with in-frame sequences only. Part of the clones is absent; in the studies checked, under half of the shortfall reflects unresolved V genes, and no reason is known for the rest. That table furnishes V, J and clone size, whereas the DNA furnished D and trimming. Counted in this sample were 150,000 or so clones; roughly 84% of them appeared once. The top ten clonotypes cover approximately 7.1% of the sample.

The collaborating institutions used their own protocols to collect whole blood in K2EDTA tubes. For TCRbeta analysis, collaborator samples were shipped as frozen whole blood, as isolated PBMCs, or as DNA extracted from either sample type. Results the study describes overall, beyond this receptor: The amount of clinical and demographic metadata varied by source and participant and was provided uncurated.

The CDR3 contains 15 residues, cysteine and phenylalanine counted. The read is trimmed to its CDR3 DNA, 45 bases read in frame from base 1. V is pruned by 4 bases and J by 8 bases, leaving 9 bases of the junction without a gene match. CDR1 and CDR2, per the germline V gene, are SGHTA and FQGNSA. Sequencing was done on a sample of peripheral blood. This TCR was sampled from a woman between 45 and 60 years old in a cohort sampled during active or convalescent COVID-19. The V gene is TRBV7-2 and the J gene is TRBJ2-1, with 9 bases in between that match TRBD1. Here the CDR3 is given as CASSYDRGSAYEQFF. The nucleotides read TGTGCCAGCAGCTACGACAGGGGGTCTGCGTATGAGCAGTTCTTC.